The sequence of this T cell receptor (beta chain) was determined in a study of PD-1 blockade in classical Hodgkin lymphoma (dated by TCRdb to 2018 to 2021). Regarding the complete study: Nivolumab dosing was 3 mg/kg intravenously every 2 weeks, continuing until either disease progression or unacceptable toxicity. To define a peripheral blood immune signature of response to PD-1 blockade in classical Hodgkin lymphoma, the study combined TCR beta sequencing with CyTOF.

Overall results and qualifications from the work: The study was restricted to a single clinical trial cohort, and the causes of repertoire differences, possibly disease activity or prior therapy, were left undefined. Diversity was lower in patients who began nivolumab less than 1 year after ASCT, so these patients were left out of later analyses to avoid confounding by immune reconstitution. Baseline diversity similar to that of newly diagnosed patients was observed in trial patients achieving complete response, whereas significantly lower diversity was observed in partial responders and progressors. Baseline TCR diversity was reported to be lower in newly diagnosed patients than in healthy donors, and even lower in relapsed/refractory patients. By C4D1, a significant rise was seen in CD4+ TCR diversity but not in CD8+ TCR diversity (p=0.0027 vs p=0.16), and the rise was most apparent among complete responders (p=0.02).

The time point label for this specimen denotes: cycle 2 day 1 (C2D1) of nivolumab. Every trial patient had relapsed following autologous stem cell transplantation, and prior brentuximab vedotin exposure was what differed among cohorts A, B and C. The trial cohort included 50 to 70 patients with relapsed/refractory classical Hodgkin lymphoma, and each patient had a best overall response of complete response, partial response or progressive disease. Single-agent nivolumab was administered to trial patients in the multi-cohort phase II CheckMate 205 trial. An independent review committee assessed best overall response by applying the 2007 International Working Group response criteria. Trial PBMCs were collected just before the start of nivolumab (C1D1) and during therapy at cycle 2 day 1 and cycle 4 day 1. Peripheral blood was collected in 8 mL Vacutainer Cell Preparation Tubes, from which PBMCs were isolated by centrifugation and then cryopreserved.

As to this clone: No cognate antigen has been identified for it. No qualities accompany the bases; no much larger clone lies one base away.

Genomic DNA was extracted with the Qiagen DNeasy kit from unsorted PBMCs and from negatively selected CD4+ and CD8+ fractions. TCR beta CDR3 regions were amplified by immunoSEQ multiplex PCR using primers annealing to V and J segments. Amplification bias was minimized using a synthetic immune receptor repertoire, and residual bias was removed computationally after sequencing. On the authors' methods: Custom Python scripts were used to quantify repertoire diversity as the Shannon entropy index. Unsorted, CD4+ and CD8+ repertoires were examined separately, except in combined analyses, for which CD4+ and CD8+ sequences were merged in silico. A clone counted as expanded when the clone's frequency after treatment rose at least 2-fold relative to C1D1, and clones undetected at baseline were given a pseudocount of 0.5. Clones with 0 or 1 copy at C1D1 were defined as singleton clones, while clones with 2 or more copies were defined as non-singleton clones. Clones expanded in unsorted samples were assigned a CD4+, CD8+ or unknown annotation through matching of protein sequences in sorted samples from the same patient. Wilcoxon tests on paired samples were used to test diversity changes from C1D1 to C4D1. TCRdb provides this immuneACCESS table in a form limited to in-frame rearrangements. Some clones are lacking; in checked studies, under half of them reflect an unresolved V gene, and why the rest are absent is not known. V and J calls and clone size are copied from that table; D and trimming were computed from the DNA. This sample is represented by about 150,000 clones; 78% of them were singletons. The top ten constitute 9.2% of the sample.

The V end loses 5 bases and the J end loses 5 bases, and a stretch of 10 bases separates them. Taken from cysteine to phenylalanine, the CDR3 has 13 residues. Left in the record is the CDR3 DNA by itself, 39 bases read in frame from the first base. Based on the germline V gene, the CDR1 and CDR2 sequences are SGHVS and FQNEAQ. Recombination joined TRBV7-8 with TRBJ2-4; no D segment can be confidently identified. The sequence was collected from a human donor with classical Hodgkin lymphoma. Specimen: peripheral blood mononuclear cells (PBMCs), collected before the second cycle of nivolumab. CDR3 region: CASSTDEENIQYF. The nucleotide sequence is given as TGTGCCAGCAGCACCGACGAGGAAAACATTCAGTACTTC.